Listed here are 29 T cell receptor beta chains from one sample, sequenced in a study of shared clonotypes between healthy human individuals. The table came from immunoSEQ multiplex PCR; TCRdb's copy has only in-frame clones and leaves some out. The table shows some 2,000,000 clones, with about 95% occurring only once. Naive CD8 cells were CD45RO-negative, positively selected for CCR7, excluding terminally differentiated effector memory CD45RA+ cells. The sample was naive CD8+ T cells sorted from blood. These receptors all stem from a man aged 18 to 29 in good health.

This chain uses TRBV7-8 with TRBJ1-2; 8 bases are a match to TRBD1. The junction had 12 bases not matched to a gene; V was cut back by 5 bases and J by 1 base. CDR1 SGHVS and CDR2 FQNEAQ come from the germline V gene. The CDR3 totals 17 residues. The CDR3 DNA follows: TGTGCCAGCAGCGGTCCCGGGACAGGTCCTGATAACTATGGCTACACCTTC. Encoded protein: CASSGPGTGPDNYGYTF.

V usage is TRBV19 and J usage is TRBJ2-7; no definite D call. The germline V gene encodes CDR1 LNHDA and CDR2 SQIVND (reference sequence). The CDR3 runs 13 residues. Deletions cut 6 bases from V and 5 bases from J, with 14 bases between. CDR3 sequence: CASSPNLHNEQYF. The CDR3 nucleotides read TGTGCCAGTAGCCCCAACCTCCATAACGAGCAGTACTTC.

The V and J genes are TRBV21-1 and TRBJ2-1; no check of the table's D call, TRBD2, against the DNA was made. TRBV21-1 corresponds to a pseudogene. This CDR3 has 20 amino acids. The CDR3 DNA reads TGTGCCAGCAGCAAGCTCCTAAGACCCGGGACTAGCGGAGGTTACAATGAGCAGTTCTTC. It encodes CASSKLLRPGTSGGYNEQFF.

The chain uses TRBV11-2 and TRBJ2-3; no clear D. The CDR3 consists of 13 residues. V lost 3 bases and J 4 bases, leaving 8 bases between the germline ends. Germline V lookup: CDR1 SGHAT, CDR2 FQNNGV. As DNA, the CDR3 is TGTGCCAGCAGCTTCCTAGTAGCAGATACGCAGTATTTT. This sequence encodes CASSFLVADTQYF.

This clone has only one observation. The chain joins TRBV7-9 to TRBJ2-1; 7 bases are a match to TRBD2. V lost 7 bases, J lost 4 bases, and 10 bases stayed unmatched. CDR1 and CDR2 (germline): SEHNR, FQNEAQ (reference sequence). The CDR3 length is 15 residues. This CDR3 reads CASTLAESSYNEQFF. The CDR3 DNA follows: TGTGCCAGCACGCTAGCGGAGTCATCGTACAATGAGCAGTTCTTC.

This sequence joins TRBV11-2 and TRBJ2-3; unclear D gene. The germline V gene encodes CDR1 SGHAT and CDR2 FQNNGV. The CDR3 has 16 amino acids. With 1 base removed from V and 0 bases from J, the gap between germline ends came to 11 bases. For the CDR3, the DNA is TGTGCCAGCAGCTTAGCCCCCTTTTCTAGCACAGATACGCAGTATTTT. Translated, it gives CASSLAPFSSTDTQYF.

The gene calls are TRBV4-1 and TRBJ1-4; D gene uncertain. This CDR3 spans 14 amino acids. The ends were cut back, 4 bases at V and 5 bases at J, with 11 bases in the middle. Germline V gene data show CDR1 as MGHRA and CDR2 as YSYEKL. This CDR3 reads CASSLDVGNEKLFF. The CDR3, as DNA: TGCGCCAGCAGCCTAGACGTAGGGAATGAAAAACTGTTTTTT.

The chain is built from TRBV14 and TRBJ2-7; maybe TRBD1 (5 bases). The V and J ends lost 3 bases and 0 bases respectively, with 15 bases between them. The CDR3 covers 16 residues. Germline V gene data show CDR1 as SGHDN and CDR2 as FVKESK. CDR3 loop: CASSHSTVTSSYEQYF. CDR3 nucleotides: TGTGCCAGCAGCCACTCGACAGTCACGAGCTCCTACGAGCAGTACTTC.

V and J are TRBV7-8 and TRBJ1-2, with TRBD1 as a possible D gene (5 bases). Trimming left V 1 base short and J 4 bases short, with 13 bases between. The CDR3 extends over 15 amino acids. In germline, CDR1 is SGHVS, CDR2 FQNEAQ. CDR3 residues: CASSLVGGAGYGYTF. CDR3 DNA sequence: TGTGCCAGCAGCTTAGTTGGGGGTGCTGGCTATGGCTACACCTTC.

This chain uses TRBV5-4 with TRBJ2-5; possible D gene TRBD1, 6 bases. CDR1 is SGHNT, CDR2 YYREEE, per germline (reference sequence). The CDR3 spans 12 residues. The germline V and J ends were trimmed by 10 bases and 2 bases, with 12 bases remaining between them. The CDR3 DNA follows: TGTGCCGGAGGACAGTCTCAAGAGACCCAGTACTTC. This encodes CAGGQSQETQYF.

The chain is built from TRBV7-2 and TRBJ2-5; D possibly uses TRBD1 or TRBD2 (6 bases each). The CDR3 is made up of 16 amino acids. Per the germline V gene, CDR1 is SGHTA and CDR2 is FQGNSA. Trimming removed 1 base at V and 2 bases at J, with 14 bases between. The CDR3 protein is CASSLVSGAEQETQYF. Written as DNA, the CDR3 is TGTGCCAGCAGCTTAGTTTCGGGGGCAGAGCAAGAGACCCAGTACTTC.

Note on this clone: The same CDR3 arises from other DNA sequences in this sample as well. The chain links TRBV5-1 to TRBJ2-7; 7 bases fit TRBD1. Germline assignment: CDR1 SGHRS and CDR2 YFSETQ. The ends lost 4 bases at V and 0 bases at J; junction bases unmatched: 4. The CDR3 length is 14 residues. In DNA form, the CDR3 reads TGCGCCAGCAGCCCACGGGACAGCTCCTACGAGCAGTACTTC. Amino acid sequence: CASSPRDSSYEQYF.

The rearrangement uses TRBV5-1 and TRBJ1-2; D remains unclear. CDR1 and CDR2 (germline): SGHRS, YFSETQ. The V gene lost 0 bases and the J gene lost 4 bases, with 7 bases spanning the gap. The CDR3 sequence is 13 residues long. As DNA, the CDR3 is TGCGCCAGCAGCTTGGATACCGGCTATGGCTACACCTTC. Amino acids: CASSLDTGYGYTF.

The chain joins TRBV11-2 to TRBJ2-1; D gene ambiguous. Germline V gene sequence: CDR1 SGHAT, CDR2 FQNNGV. With 6 bases removed from V and 4 bases from J, the gap between germline ends came to 19 bases. The CDR3 runs 16 residues. The CDR3 coding sequence is TGTGCCAGCAGTCTTAACCCCCTCGGCCAGTACAATGAGCAGTTCTTC. Translating gives CASSLNPLGQYNEQFF.

This clone showed up just once. The chain recombines TRBV12-5 with TRBJ2-7; D is unclear. V was pared by 5 bases and J by 3 bases, with 8 bases between. CDR1 is LGHNT, CDR2 FRNRAP, per germline. This CDR3 comprises 12 residues. The CDR3 nucleotides read TGTGCTAGTGGTCCGACCAACTACGAGCAGTACTTC. It is translated as CASGPTNYEQYF.

The V and J genes are TRBV10-2 and TRBJ2-7, with D tentatively TRBD1 (6 bases). Germline CDR1 and CDR2: WSHSY and SAAADI. The CDR3 is 13 amino acids. V lost 2 bases, J lost 6 bases, and 11 bases lay in between. CDR3 coding DNA: TGCGCCAGCAGTGAGCATAGGACAGCCGAGCAGTACTTC. Translating gives CASSEHRTAEQYF.

This rearrangement joins TRBV14 to TRBJ2-7; the match to TRBD1 covers 8 bases. Germline V gives CDR1 SGHDN, CDR2 FVKESK. V dropped 2 bases and J dropped 6; count of bases not matched to a gene: 6. CDR3 length: 14 amino acids. The CDR3 is CASSQRTGLSEQYF. The CDR3 DNA sequence: TGTGCCAGCAGCCAACGGACAGGGTTAAGCGAGCAGTACTTC.

The chain carries TRBV27 and TRBJ1-6, with TRBD1 identical over 8 bases. The CDR3 extends over 14 amino acids. Germline CDR1 and CDR2: MNHEY and SMNVEV (reference sequence). With 3 bases clipped from V and 9 bases from J, the junction kept 4 bases outside the gene matches. The CDR3 reads CASSFQGAASPLHF. The DNA for the CDR3 is TGTGCCAGCAGTTTCCAGGGGGCGGCTTCACCCCTCCACTTT.

The chain couples TRBV7-9 to TRBJ2-5, with 7 nucleotides matching TRBD1. The ends lost 6 bases at V and 5 bases at J; junction bases unmatched: 9. The CDR3 sequence is 14 residues long. CDR1 SEHNR and CDR2 FQNEAQ come from the germline V gene (reference sequence). The DNA of the CDR3 is TGTGCCAGCAGTCCTACAGGGGTTTGGGAGACCCAGTACTTC. This translates into CASSPTGVWETQYF.

The DNA for the CDR3 is TGTGCCAGCAGTTTACTAGGTCCCTCCCCAGAGACCCAGTACTTC. As protein: CASSLLGPSPETQYF. The chain employs TRBV27 and TRBJ2-5; D ambiguous. The CDR3 extends over 15 amino acids. CDR1 and CDR2 from the germline V gene are MNHEY and SMNVEV (reference sequence). The germline V and J ends were trimmed by 2 bases and 4 bases, with 14 bases remaining between them.

This chain links TRBV30 with TRBJ2-1; D possibly corresponds to TRBD2 (5 bases). V was pared by 0 bases and J by 5 bases, with 14 bases between. The CDR3 spans 15 residues. CDR1 and CDR2 from the germline V gene are GTSNPN and SVGIG (reference sequence). The CDR3 here is CAWSVPSGWDNEQFF. The CDR3 DNA is TGTGCCTGGAGTGTTCCGAGCGGTTGGGACAATGAGCAGTTCTTC.

The chain links TRBV6-5 to TRBJ1-1; D might be TRBD1 (5 bases). CDR3 length: 16 residues. Trimming shortened V by 0 bases and J by 3 bases, and 14 bases separated the two germline ends. Germline V gene data show CDR1 as MNHEY and CDR2 as SVGAGI. The CDR3 spells CASSYSGGTYYTEAFF. As DNA, the CDR3 is TGTGCCAGCAGTTACTCCGGAGGGACGTACTACACTGAAGCTTTCTTT.

This chain links TRBV29-1 with TRBJ2-1; 7 nucleotides line up with TRBD2. Germline-derived CDR1 and CDR2 are SQVTM and ANQGSEA. The CDR3 is made up of 16 amino acids. Trimming removed 5 bases from V and 0 bases from J; junction bases left unmatched: 10. CDR3 DNA sequence: TGCAGCGTTCCGCCCTCTAGCGGCCTCTCCTACAATGAGCAGTTCTTC. Encoded protein: CSVPPSSGLSYNEQFF.

V gene TRBV6-1 combines with J gene TRBJ2-5; D possibly corresponds to TRBD1 (5 bases). The V gene lost 7 bases and the J gene lost 3 bases, with 9 bases spanning the gap. The CDR3 totals 12 residues. Per germline, CDR1 MNHNS and CDR2 SASEGT. The CDR3 reads CASTRQKETQYF. The CDR3 DNA follows: TGTGCCAGCACGAGACAGAAAGAGACCCAGTACTTC.

The table lists this clone with a count of one. The V call is TRBV9, the J call TRBJ2-2; D remains ambiguous. Deletions cut 0 bases from V and 0 bases from J, with 9 bases between. Per germline, CDR1 SGDLS and CDR2 YYNGEE. This CDR3 has 16 residues. CDR3 in DNA: TGTGCCAGCAGCGTAGATGTACAGACGAACACCGGGGAGCTGTTTTTT. Translating gives CASSVDVQTNTGELFF.

As regards this clone: This sample includes further DNA sequences coding for the same CDR3. The chain employs TRBV13 and TRBJ2-7; D is perhaps TRBD1 (6 bases). Germline V gene lookup returns CDR1 PRHDT and CDR2 FYEKMQ (reference sequence). Trimming stripped 0 bases from V and 4 bases from J, with 7 bases between. The CDR3 is made up of 13 amino acids. The CDR3 sequence is CASSLGGQYEQYF. CDR3 nucleotides: TGTGCCAGCAGCTTAGGAGGACAGTACGAGCAGTACTTC.

The chain is built from TRBV11-2 and TRBJ2-1; D may correspond to TRBD1 or TRBD2 (5 bases each). Per the germline V gene, CDR1 is SGHAT and CDR2 is FQNNGV. V lost 6 bases and J 0 bases, leaving 12 bases between the germline ends. CDR3 size: 15 residues. Here the CDR3 DNA reads TGTGCCAGCAGTTCCCGGGACGGCTCCTACAATGAGCAGTTCTTC. This encodes CASSSRDGSYNEQFF.

The chain is built from TRBV29-1 and TRBJ2-5; D is uncertain. The germline V gene has CDR1 SQVTM and CDR2 ANQGSEA. CDR3 length: 13 residues. Trimming cost V 3 bases and J 1 base, with 9 bases left between them. The CDR3 sequence is CSVESFLQETQYF. CDR3 bases: TGCAGCGTTGAGTCTTTCCTCCAAGAGACCCAGTACTTC.

As to this clone: The same CDR3 also results from other DNA sequences found in this sample. The J gene is TRBJ2-3, the V gene TRBV30, with D possibly matching TRBD2 (5 bases). Deletions cut 0 bases from V and 4 bases from J, with 5 bases between. The germline V gene has CDR1 GTSNPN and CDR2 SVGIG (reference sequence). The CDR3 consists of 12 residues. The CDR3 region has the DNA TGTGCCTGGAGTGTACTAGCAGATACGCAGTATTTT. This sequence encodes CAWSVLADTQYF.